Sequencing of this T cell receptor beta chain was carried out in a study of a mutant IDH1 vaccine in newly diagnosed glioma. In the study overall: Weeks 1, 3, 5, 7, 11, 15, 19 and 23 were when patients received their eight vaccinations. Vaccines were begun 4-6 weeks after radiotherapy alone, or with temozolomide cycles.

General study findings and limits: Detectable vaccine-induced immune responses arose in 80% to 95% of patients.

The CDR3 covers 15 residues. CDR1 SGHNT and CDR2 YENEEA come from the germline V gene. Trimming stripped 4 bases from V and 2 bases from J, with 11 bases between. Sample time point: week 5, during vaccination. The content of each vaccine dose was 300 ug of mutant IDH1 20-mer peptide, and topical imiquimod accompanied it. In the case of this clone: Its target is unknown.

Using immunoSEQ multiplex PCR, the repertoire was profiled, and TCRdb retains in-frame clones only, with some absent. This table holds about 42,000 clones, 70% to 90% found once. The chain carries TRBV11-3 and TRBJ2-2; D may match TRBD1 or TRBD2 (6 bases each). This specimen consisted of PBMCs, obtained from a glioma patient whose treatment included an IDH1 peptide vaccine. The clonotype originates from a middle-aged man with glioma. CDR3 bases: TGTGCCAGCAGCTCCGGAGGGGGTAACACCGGGGAGCTGTTTTTT. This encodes CASSSGGGNTGELFF.